The T cell receptor (beta chain) described here comes from a study of cytomegalovirus exposure and HLA in healthy donors (dated by TCRdb to 2016 to 2017). Study-wide context: An earlier analysis of about 530 of the donors reported about 300 Gb of sequence data and 117 million unique TCR beta sequences obtained from about 179 million T cells. An earlier analysis of several hundred of the donors applied high-throughput TCR beta sequencing to assess whether each TCR beta V gene segment acted as functional or pseudogenic. To predict cytomegalovirus infection status, the study brought together high-throughput TCR immunosequencing, statistical association of individual TCRs with disease status, and machine learning. Typing coverage varied by locus: 629-630 donors for A, B, C, DRB1 and DQB1; 500 to 550 for DQA1; more than 600 for DPA1; some 470 for DPB1. Both class I and class II loci were covered by HLA typing, at four-digit resolution. In addition to the first cohort of hundreds of subjects, a separate validation cohort of around 110 different subjects was used. Every discovery cohort repertoire had been produced on one sequencing platform. A few DR-DQ haplotypes were handled as single units for association and clustering because linkage in the cohort was strong. A later analysis re-examined previously published TCR beta repertoires from about 700 donors and added high-resolution HLA genotyping to investigate patterns of TCR occurrence. Across some 400 genotyped donors of the cohort, an average of approximately 240,000 unique TCR beta nucleotide sequences per donor were sequenced, and roughly 20% of those sequences were non-productive. An early release covering 550 to 700 HLA-typed donors comprised roughly 300 gigabases of sequencing data and approximately 80 million unique TCR sequences. Using immunosequencing, the study profiled T cell repertoires from 666 subjects and related those repertoires to cytomegalovirus serostatus. A later genetic analysis used genome-wide SNP genotypes for about 60% of the roughly 670 donors, treating that subset as a discovery cohort. Rather than using new phenotypic data, the later analysis identified candidate immune exposures from TCR beta sequences and from how often those sequences occurred across donors. Among the roughly 400 genotyped donors, 81% belonged to the genetic ancestry cluster associated with self-reported Caucasian donors. The aim of the study was to test whether cataloging public T cell receptors could identify signatures of past pathogen exposure. Alongside the repertoire data, information on donor age, sex, ethnicity and CMV serostatus was compiled. Study-level results and caveats: Because counts were too low, seventeen rarely observed V segments, including chromosome 9 orphons, were left out of the earlier analysis of 587 of the donors. The 87-base-pair reads could not distinguish some IMGT-functional V segments, including TRBV6-2 and TRBV6-3, so those segments were excluded. Across donors, most TCR sequences were observed very rarely, whereas some public TCRs were present in many individuals. In a later analysis, about 17,000 TCR beta sequences were associated with specific HLA alleles at a false discovery rate of 0.05. Broadly in line with IMGT annotations, most TCR beta V segments showed up in productive rearrangements about 87% or about 30% of the time in an earlier analysis of around 550 of the donors. Only TCR beta chains were sequenced in this cohort, and the absence of alpha or paired-chain data limited detectable features. In a later genetic analysis, fewer N-insertions in productive TCRs were reported among donors in an Asian-associated ancestry cluster than the approximately 670-donor mean. An association between a missense DCLRE1C variant and V-gene and J-gene trimming of TCR beta chains was found in a later genetic analysis and replicated in an independent cohort. In both the original and validation cohorts, the classifier was reported to diagnose cytomegalovirus status with high specificity and sensitivity. The only immune exposure information available for the cohort was CMV serostatus. A few of the identified cytomegalovirus-associated TCR beta chains were confirmed in vitro to be specific for cytomegalovirus antigens. Assigning TCR associations to individual alleles was difficult when HLA alleles, especially DR and DQ, strongly co-occurred. Roughly uniform sequencing depth across donors was assumed in presence/absence analyses, although this assumption may not hold. Correlated functional status among segregating V segments might be attributable to linkage disequilibrium, but an unknown experimental factor could not be ruled out. According to the authors, the approach could potentially be generalized to other disease states and immunological phenotypes. In a later analysis, TCR association rates were found to vary across HLA loci, with the most associated TCRs seen for DRB1 alleles and the fewest for HLA-C alleles. A cluster of highly shared sequence variants was judged likely to be a technical artifact of the sequencing pipeline. Because HLA typing was unavailable for some donors at each locus, only the typed subset was used in association tests. A further reported finding was that TCR beta sequences accurately predicted the HLA-A and HLA-B alleles for most subjects in the first cohort. A later analysis found that most CMV-associated TCR beta chains appeared HLA-restricted, with HLA associations seemingly driven largely by CMV exposure. The study listed 150 to 200 TCR beta chains as associated with cytomegalovirus. According to a later analysis, parvovirus B19, influenza, CMV and Epstein-Barr virus appeared linked to several top co-occurrence clusters. Compared with equally common non-associated chains, HLA-associated TCR beta chains in a later analysis were more clonally expanded and had lower generation probabilities.

The library was produced with the immunoSEQ multiplex PCR assay. For the multiplex PCR, a mixture combining 60 forward primers for TCR Vbeta segments and 13 reverse primers for TCR Jbeta segments was used. A multiplex PCR assay on genomic DNA amplified the CDR3 region of rearranged TCR beta genes. The Illumina HiSeq System was used to sequence the amplified TCR beta libraries as 87-base-pair reads. On the authors' methods: A later analysis counted tens of millions of unique TCR beta chains across the 500 to 850 repertoires, and some 11 million of these chains were shared by at least two donors. Raw reads were error-corrected and collapsed into unique sequences by a nearest-neighbor algorithm in which closely related sequences were merged to remove PCR and sequencing errors. CDR3 sequences were aligned to IMGT reference sequences to assign V, D and J gene segments. For a sequence to be retained, a match of at least six nucleotides to both a V gene segment and a J gene segment was required. Rearrangements were called productive when the CDR3 lacked stop codons and stayed in frame with V and J; all others were non-productive. Following IMGT convention, CDR3 was defined as the stretch from the second conserved V-encoded cysteine to the conserved J-encoded phenylalanine. In an earlier analysis of more than 550 of the donors, sequences lacking an unambiguous match to a single V gene segment were excluded. An earlier analysis of under 750 of the donors called V segments functional above 56.7% productive rearrangements and segregating when the between-donor standard deviation exceeded 5%. To diagnose cytomegalovirus status from the catalog of TCR beta chain sequences, a statistical classification framework was built. In a later analysis, TCR nucleotide sequences were compared against IMGT/GENE-DB human TR gene sequences so that V and J genes could be assigned. The TCRdist pipeline was used in a later analysis to assign CDR3 sequences and most-parsimonious VDJ recombination scenarios. In a later analysis, every TCR beta chain was defined by the combination of its CDR3 amino acid sequence and its V-gene family, and reads without a unique V-gene family were dropped. To address suspected cross-contamination and a sequencing artifact, a later analysis removed roughly 580 highly shared, low-generation-probability nucleotide sequences. For each public chain, a later analysis derived a clonal expansion index from normalized ranks of inferred template counts within each repertoire. A later analysis computed generation probabilities with a VDJ recombination model fitted to out-of-frame rearrangements, and checked the results against IGoR. In a later analysis, TCR-TCR, TCR-HLA and TCR-CMV co-occurrence was scored with hypergeometric tests, and a repertoire-size bias correction was applied to TCR pairs. In a later analysis, false discovery rates were estimated by permuting HLA or CMV assignments 20 times. In a later analysis, co-occurring TCRs were grouped using DBSCAN, with TCRdist sequence similarity added in when clustering inside HLA-allele-positive subsets. Repertoires with fewer than 30,000 or more than 120,000 public chains were left out of co-occurrence clustering, as were five repertoires with anomalous nucleotide sharing. The table was pulled from immuneACCESS by TCRdb, which kept in-frame rearrangements only. Such tables lose some clones; where checked, under half of the loss comes from unresolved V genes, and the rest has no known cause. V, J and clone size reflect that table, while D and trimming were determined from the DNA. This sample holds about 120,000 clones; approximately 72% were observed only once. Of the sample, about 1.6% is held by the ten largest clones.

V loses 6 bases at its end and J loses 8 bases; junction bases beyond the gene matches: 9. Taken from cysteine to phenylalanine, the CDR3 has 13 residues. The DNA shown is the 39-base CDR3, in frame from base 1. Via the germline V gene, CDR1 is MNHEY and CDR2 SVGAGI. On this clone: What this receptor recognizes is not known. No quality values exist for individual bases; no much larger clone is one base distant.

The cohort comprised 666 healthy bone marrow donors. Cohort members were all nominally healthy when sampled, although unrecorded immune exposures were likely present. The donor was CMV seronegative and was included in the group of a few hundred seronegative cohort members. A peripheral blood sample was provided by each donor, and peripheral blood mononuclear cells were used for TCR beta sequencing. The Qiagen DNeasy Blood Extraction Kit was used to extract genomic DNA from the blood cell samples. The sequence links TRBV6-5 to TRBJ1-2, and TRBD1 matches 7 of the central bases. Sequenced sample: PBMCs. This receptor was obtained from a man between 18 and 35 years old in good health and CMV-seronegative. The nucleotide sequence reads TGTGCCAGCAGCCGAGGCTGGGACAGAGGCTACACCTTC. This encodes CASSRGWDRGYTF.